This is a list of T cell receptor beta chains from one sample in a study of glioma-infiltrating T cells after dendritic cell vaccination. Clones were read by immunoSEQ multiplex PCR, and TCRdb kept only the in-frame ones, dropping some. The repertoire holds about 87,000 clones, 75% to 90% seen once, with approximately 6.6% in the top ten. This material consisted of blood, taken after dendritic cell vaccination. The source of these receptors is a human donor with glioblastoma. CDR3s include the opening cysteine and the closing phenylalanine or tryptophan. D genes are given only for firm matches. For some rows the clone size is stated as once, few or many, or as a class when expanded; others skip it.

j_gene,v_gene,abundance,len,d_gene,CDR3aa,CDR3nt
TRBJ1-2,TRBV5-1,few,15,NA,CASSSSGEPGYGYTF,TGCGCCAGCAGCTCCAGCGGGGAACCGGGATATGGCTACACCTTC
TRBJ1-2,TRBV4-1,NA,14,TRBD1,CASSQIGGLYGYTF,TGCGCCAGCAGCCAGATAGGGGGCCTCTATGGCTACACCTTC
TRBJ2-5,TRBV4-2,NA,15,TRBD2,CASSPGLAGMETQYF,TGTGCCAGCAGCCCGGGACTAGCGGGGATGGAGACCCAGTACTTC
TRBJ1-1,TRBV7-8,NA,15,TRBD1,CASSARDRGDTEAFF,TGTGCCAGCAGCGCTAGGGACAGGGGGGACACTGAAGCTTTCTTT
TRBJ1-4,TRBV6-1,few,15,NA,CASRLIDSLDEKLFF,TGTGCCAGCAGGCTTATTGACAGTCTGGATGAAAAACTGTTTTTT
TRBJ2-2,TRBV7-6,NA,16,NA,CASSFWSGADTGELFF,TGTGCCAGCAGCTTCTGGTCAGGGGCGGACACCGGGGAGCTGTTTTTT
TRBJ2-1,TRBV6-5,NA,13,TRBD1,CASNKDRNNEQFF,TGTGCCAGCAACAAGGACAGGAACAATGAGCAGTTCTTC
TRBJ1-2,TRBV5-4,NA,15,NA,CASSPEAEEIGGYTF,TGTGCCAGCAGCCCCGAGGCGGAAGAAATCGGGGGCTACACCTTC
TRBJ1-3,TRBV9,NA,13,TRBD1,CASTRGSGNTIYF,TGTGCCAGCACCAGGGGGTCTGGAAACACCATATATTTT
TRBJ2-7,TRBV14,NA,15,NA,CASSEIQGITDEQYF,TGTGCCAGCAGCGAAATACAGGGTATAACTGACGAGCAGTACTTC
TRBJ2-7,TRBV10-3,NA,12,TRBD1,CAISLQGAEQYF,TGTGCCATCAGCCTACAGGGGGCCGAGCAGTACTTC
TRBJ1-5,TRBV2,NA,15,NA,CASSEDSLKRQPQHF,TGTGCCAGCAGTGAGGACAGCCTTAAGCGTCAGCCCCAGCATTTT
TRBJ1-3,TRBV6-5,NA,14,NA,CASSYNGEENTIYF,TGTGCCAGCAGTTACAACGGGGAGGAAAACACCATATATTTT
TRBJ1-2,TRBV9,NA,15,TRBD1,CASSGALTGYYGYTF,TGTGCCAGCAGCGGCGCCTTGACAGGGTACTATGGCTACACCTTC
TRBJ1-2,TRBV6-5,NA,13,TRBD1,CASIGTGGYGYTF,TGTGCCAGCATAGGGACAGGGGGCTACGGCTACACCTTC
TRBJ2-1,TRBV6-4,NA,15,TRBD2,CASSPSGEPYNEQFF,TGTGCCAGCAGCCCTAGCGGGGAGCCCTACAATGAGCAGTTCTTC
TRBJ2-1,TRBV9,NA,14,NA,CASSTTTKYNEQFF,TGTGCCAGCAGCACAACTACCAAATACAATGAGCAGTTCTTC
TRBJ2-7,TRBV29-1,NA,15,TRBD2,CSVEKASGTPYEQYF,TGCAGCGTTGAAAAGGCTAGCGGGACACCCTACGAGCAGTACTTC
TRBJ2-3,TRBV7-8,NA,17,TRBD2,CASSLGGLAGGGDTQYF,TGTGCCAGCAGCTTAGGTGGGCTAGCGGGGGGGGGTGATACGCAGTATTTT
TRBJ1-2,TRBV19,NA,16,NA,CASSIYGRLANYGYTF,TGTGCCAGTAGTATTTATGGCAGACTAGCCAACTATGGCTACACCTTC
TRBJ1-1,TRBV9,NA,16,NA,CASSVDGGQRNTEAFF,TGTGCCAGCAGCGTAGATGGAGGACAGCGAAACACTGAAGCTTTCTTT
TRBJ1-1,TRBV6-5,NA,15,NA,CASSYSTGLNTEAFF,TGTGCCAGCAGTTACTCGACAGGTTTGAACACTGAAGCTTTCTTT
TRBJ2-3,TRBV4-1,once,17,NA,CASSQDPSGSLADTQYF,TGCGCCAGCAGCCAAGATCCCAGCGGCTCCTTGGCAGATACGCAGTATTTT
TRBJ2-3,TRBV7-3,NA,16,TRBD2,CASSLNSGGASDTQYF,TGTGCCAGCAGCTTAAATAGCGGGGGGGCCTCAGATACGCAGTATTTT
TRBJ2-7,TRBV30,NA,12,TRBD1,CAWSLQGDEQYF,TGTGCCTGGAGTTTACAGGGGGACGAGCAGTACTTC
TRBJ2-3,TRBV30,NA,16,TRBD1,CAWSVPGTGYTDTQYF,TGTGCCTGGAGTGTACCCGGGACAGGGTACACAGATACGCAGTATTTT
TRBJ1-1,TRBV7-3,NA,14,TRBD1,CASSPGTANTEAFF,TGTGCCAGCAGCCCCGGGACAGCCAACACTGAAGCTTTCTTT
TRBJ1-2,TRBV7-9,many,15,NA,CASSLAASTVYGYTF,TGTGCCAGCAGCTTAGCGGCAAGCACAGTCTATGGCTACACCTTC
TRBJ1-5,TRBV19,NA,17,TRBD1,CASSMGTGGEGNQPQHF,TGTGCCAGTAGTATGGGGACAGGGGGCGAGGGCAATCAGCCCCAGCATTTT
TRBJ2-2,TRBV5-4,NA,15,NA,CASSLATANTGELFF,TGTGCCAGCAGCTTGGCCACTGCGAACACCGGGGAGCTGTTTTTT
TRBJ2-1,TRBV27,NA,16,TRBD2,CASSIAGTSEYNEQFF,TGTGCCAGCAGTATAGCCGGGACTAGCGAGTACAATGAGCAGTTCTTC
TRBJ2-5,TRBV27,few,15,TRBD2,CASRLGLARAETQYF,TGTGCCAGCAGACTTGGACTAGCCCGCGCGGAGACCCAGTACTTC
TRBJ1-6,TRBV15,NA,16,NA,CATSPTPQGRGSPLHF,TGTGCCACCAGCCCTACCCCCCAGGGTCGCGGTTCACCCCTCCACTTT
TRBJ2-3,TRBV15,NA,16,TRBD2,CATSRVGGGGTDTQYF,TGTGCCACCAGCAGAGTAGGCGGGGGAGGCACAGATACGCAGTATTTT
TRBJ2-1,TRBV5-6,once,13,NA,CASSLRQDNEQFF,TGTGCCAGCAGCTTAAGGCAGGACAATGAGCAGTTCTTC
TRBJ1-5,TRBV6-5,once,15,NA,CASSPGTFGNQPQHF,TGTGCCAGCAGCCCCGGGACATTTGGCAATCAGCCCCAGCATTTT
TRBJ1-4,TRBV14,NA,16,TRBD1,CASSQLTDRENEKLFF,TGTGCCAGCAGCCAATTAACGGACAGGGAAAATGAAAAACTGTTTTTT